These T cell receptor beta chains were read from a single sample in a study of shared clonotypes between healthy human individuals. TCRdb's table, derived via immunoSEQ multiplex PCR, lists solely in-frame clones and lacks some. The sample has millions of clones; approximately 95% are singletons. The sequencing input was naive CD4+ T cells from PBMCs. These receptor sequences come from a man in his late teens or twenties in good health. Some clones in this sample may be carry-over from other donors' samples. The CDR3 runs from the conserved cysteine through the conserved F or W. Fields, in order: V gene, D gene, clone size, J gene, CDR3 DNA, CDR3 protein. A D gene is named only where the DNA matches it firmly. A clone size is listed for some rows: how often the clone was seen (once, few, many), or a class if it is expanded.

TRBV28	NA	NA	TRBJ2-5	TGTGCCAGCAGGCACCAAGAGACCCAGTACTTC	CASRHQETQYF
TRBV14	NA	NA	TRBJ1-5	TGTGCCAGCAGCCAAGGGGGAACAGGTAATCAGCCCCAGCATTTT	CASSQGGTGNQPQHF
TRBV5-4	NA	NA	TRBJ2-2	TGTGCCAGCAGCTTGCGAGGGGACACCGGGGAGCTGTTTTTT	CASSLRGDTGELFF
TRBV19	NA	NA	TRBJ2-5	TGTGCCAGTAGTACTTGGGACCGAGAGACCCAGTACTTC	CASSTWDRETQYF
TRBV15	NA	NA	TRBJ1-2	TGTGCCACCAGCAGTCAAGGGGGCTATGGCTACACCTTC	CATSSQGGYGYTF
TRBV28	NA	NA	TRBJ1-5	TGTGCCAGCAGTTTGACCCAGGCTCAGCCCCAGCATTTT	CASSLTQAQPQHF
TRBV9	NA	NA	TRBJ2-1	TGTGCCAGCAGCGTAGCCAGTGAGCAGTTCTTC	CASSVASEQFF
TRBV28	NA	NA	TRBJ2-2	TGTGCCAGCAACCCCAGAACCGGGGAGCTGTTTTTT	CASNPRTGELFF
TRBV28	NA	NA	TRBJ2-2	TGTGCCAGCAGTTTACGGGGGAGAGGGAACAGCGGGGAGCTGTTTTTT	CASSLRGRGNSGELFF
TRBV9	NA	NA	TRBJ2-7	TGTGCCAGCAGCGCTAGAGAAAAGACTCCGGGGGAGCAGTACTTC	CASSAREKTPGEQYF
TRBV5-1	TRBD2	NA	TRBJ2-1	TGCGCCAGCAGCACCCAACTAGCGGGAGGTGGGGGTGAGCAGTTCTTC	CASSTQLAGGGGEQFF
TRBV28	NA	NA	TRBJ1-1	TGTGCCTCGAAAACGTGGGCCGATCAAGGGAGCACTGAAGCTTTCTTT	CASKTWADQGSTEAFF
TRBV9	NA	NA	TRBJ1-4	TGTGCCAGCAGCGTAGAGCCTACTAATGAAAAACTGTTTTTT	CASSVEPTNEKLFF
TRBV5-1	NA	NA	TRBJ2-3	TGCGCCAGCAGCTTGGCAGCGTCCATCAAAACGCTACCACCTCGCACAGATACGCAGTATTTT	CASSLAASIKTLPPRTDTQYF
TRBV29-1	NA	NA	TRBJ2-7	TGCAGCGTTGAAGGCCCCGCGGAGAGAAAAACCTACGAGCAGTACTTC	CSVEGPAERKTYEQYF
TRBV28	TRBD1	NA	TRBJ2-2	TGTGCCAGCAGTCCCCCGACAGGGTTGTCCGGGGAGCTGTTTTTT	CASSPPTGLSGELFF
TRBV4-2	NA	once	TRBJ2-7	TGTGCCAGCAGCCAAGATCTCCGAACCTACGAGCAGTACTTC	CASSQDLRTYEQYF
TRBV7-9	NA	NA	TRBJ2-2	TGTGCCAGCAGATCCATCCTTGGCAGGGGCCCCGGGGAGCTGTTTTTT	CASRSILGRGPGELFF
TRBV5-1	TRBD1	once	TRBJ2-7	TGCGCCAGCAGATCCGGGACAGGCGTAGACGAGCAGTACTTC	CASRSGTGVDEQYF
TRBV30	NA	NA	TRBJ2-6	TGTGCCTGGAAGTGGCAAGGGGCCAACGTCCTGACTTTC	CAWKWQGANVLTF
TRBV2	NA	NA	TRBJ2-6	TGTGCCAGCAGTGAAGGGACGGCCGCCGTCCTGACTTTC	CASSEGTAAVLTF
TRBV27	NA	once	TRBJ2-5	TGTGCCAGCGGGTCTTACTCAGGGGGAGGTTTTTCGGAGACCCAGTACTTC	CASGSYSGGGFSETQYF
TRBV5-1	NA	NA	TRBJ1-1	TGCGCCAGCAGCTTGCGAGAGGGATTGTACACTGAAGCTTTCTTT	CASSLREGLYTEAFF
TRBV28	TRBD1	NA	TRBJ1-1	TGTGCCAGCAGCCTTTTCGGCCCCAGGGGGCGCAGGAACACTGAAGCTTTCTTT	CASSLFGPRGRRNTEAFF
TRBV19	TRBD2	NA	TRBJ2-5	TGTGCCAGTAGTACACTAGCGGACCAAGAGACCCAGTACTTC	CASSTLADQETQYF
TRBV5-4	NA	NA	TRBJ2-1	TGTGCCAGCAGCGCGAGGGGGGATGAGCAGTTCTTC	CASSARGDEQFF
TRBV19	TRBD1	NA	TRBJ2-5	TGTGCCAGTAACGATCCAGGGGGCGAAGAGACCCAGTACTTC	CASNDPGGEETQYF
TRBV28	TRBD1	NA	TRBJ2-7	TGTGCCAGCAGCTACCCGGGACAGGGGGACTACGAGCAGTACTTC	CASSYPGQGDYEQYF
TRBV28	TRBD2	NA	TRBJ2-1	TGTGCCAGCAGTGCCCTACTAGCGGCTCACTACAATGAGCAGTTCTTC	CASSALLAAHYNEQFF
TRBV9	NA	NA	TRBJ2-7	TGTGCCAGCAGCGGCGGGCCGGGGCCCTCCTACGAGCAGTACTTC	CASSGGPGPSYEQYF
TRBV5-1	TRBD2	few	TRBJ2-7	TGCGCCAGCAGCTTGGGGGGACTAGCGGGAGGCGAGCAGTACTTC	CASSLGGLAGGEQYF
TRBV28	NA	NA	TRBJ1-1	TGTGCCAGCAGTTCCCCAGGCCATCCCATGAACACTGAAGCTTTCTTT	CASSSPGHPMNTEAFF
TRBV19	TRBD1	NA	TRBJ2-7	TGTGCCAGTAGTATTTCGACAGGGGCCTACGAGCAGTACTTC	CASSISTGAYEQYF
TRBV4-3	NA	NA	TRBJ1-4	TGCGCCAGCAGCCAAGGCCTCGGGGATGAAAAACTGTTTTTT	CASSQGLGDEKLFF
TRBV15	NA	NA	TRBJ2-5	TGTGCCACCAGCGGTCCCCAAATGGAGACCCAGTACTTC	CATSGPQMETQYF
TRBV9	NA	NA	TRBJ2-6	TGTGCCAGCAGCGTAGAAATGGCCAGGGGCTCTGGGGCCAACGTCCTGACTTTC	CASSVEMARGSGANVLTF
TRBV25-1	TRBD2	NA	TRBJ2-1	TGTGCCAGCAGAGGACTAGCGGGAGTATACTCCTACAATGAGCAGTTCTTC	CASRGLAGVYSYNEQFF
TRBV19	NA	few	TRBJ1-5	TGTGCTGGGAGGACGGGGTCGTCGCCCCAGCATTTT	CAGRTGSSPQHF
TRBV30	NA	once	TRBJ2-3	TGTGCCCTGGAGGGGAAGGGTTCAGATACGCAGTATTTT	CALEGKGSDTQYF
TRBV13	NA	NA	TRBJ1-5	TGTGCCAGCAACGACAGTGAACAGCCCCAGCATTTT	CASNDSEQPQHF
TRBV11-2	TRBD1	NA	TRBJ2-5	TGTGCCAGCAGCTTAAGGGACAGATCCCAAGAGACCCAGTACTTC	CASSLRDRSQETQYF
TRBV6-5	NA	NA	TRBJ1-5	TGTGCCAGCAGCCAAGACAGCAAGAATCAGCCCCAGCATTTT	CASSQDSKNQPQHF
TRBV20-1	NA	NA	TRBJ2-7	TGCAGTGCTAGAGACAGGGTTGGGACTTCCTTC	CSARDRVGTSF
TRBV29-1	NA	NA	TRBJ2-5	TGCAGCGTTGGCAGGGGTAGACAAGAGACCCAGTACTTC	CSVGRGRQETQYF
TRBV27	NA	NA	TRBJ1-2	TGTGCCAGCAGGACCGGGACAACCTTAGGGTATGGCTACACCTTC	CASRTGTTLGYGYTF
TRBV10-3	NA	NA	TRBJ1-6	TGTGCCATCAGCCCCGGAGGTGGGAGCTCCTATAATTCACCCCTCCACTTT	CAISPGGGSSYNSPLHF
TRBV6-5	NA	NA	TRBJ1-1	TGTGCCAGCAGTTACGTCGGGGGCCCGAACACTGAAGCTTTCTTT	CASSYVGGPNTEAFF
TRBV28	TRBD1	NA	TRBJ1-2	TGTGCCAGCAGTTGGGACAGGACTACTTATGGCTACACCTTC	CASSWDRTTYGYTF
TRBV19	TRBD1	NA	TRBJ1-2	TGTGCCAGTAGGAGGGGCAGGGGGTATGGCTACACCTTC	CASRRGRGYGYTF
TRBV5-1	NA	NA	TRBJ2-1	TGCGCCAGCAGCAGAGCGGGTGGGAATGAGCAGTTCTTC	CASSRAGGNEQFF
TRBV19	TRBD2	once	TRBJ2-3	TGTGCCAGTAGTACCGTTAGCGGGCCCACAGATACGCAGTATTTT	CASSTVSGPTDTQYF
TRBV6-5	NA	NA	TRBJ1-6	TGTGCCAGCAGCGCTCCCTCCTATAATTCACCCCTCCACTTT	CASSAPSYNSPLHF
TRBV19	TRBD1	NA	TRBJ2-1	TGTGCCACCTCAAGCCCCGGGACAGGGGTCTACAATGAGCAGTTCTTC	CATSSPGTGVYNEQFF